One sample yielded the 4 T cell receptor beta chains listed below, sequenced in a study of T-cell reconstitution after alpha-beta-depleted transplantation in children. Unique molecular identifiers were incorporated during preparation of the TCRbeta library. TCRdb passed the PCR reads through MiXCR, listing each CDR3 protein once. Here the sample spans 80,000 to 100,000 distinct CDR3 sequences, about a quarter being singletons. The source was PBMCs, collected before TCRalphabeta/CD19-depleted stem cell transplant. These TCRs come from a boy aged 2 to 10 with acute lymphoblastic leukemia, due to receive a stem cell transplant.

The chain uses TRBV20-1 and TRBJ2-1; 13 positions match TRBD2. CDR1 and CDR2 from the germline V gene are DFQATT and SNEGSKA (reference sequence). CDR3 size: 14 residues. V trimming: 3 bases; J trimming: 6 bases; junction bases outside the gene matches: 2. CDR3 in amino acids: CSASTSGGANEQFF. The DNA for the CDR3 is TGCAGTGCTAGTACTAGCGGGGGGGCCAATGAGCAGTTCTTC.

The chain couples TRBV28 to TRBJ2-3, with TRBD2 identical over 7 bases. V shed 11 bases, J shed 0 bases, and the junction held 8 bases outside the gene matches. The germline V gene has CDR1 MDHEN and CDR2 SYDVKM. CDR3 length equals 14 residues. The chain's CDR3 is CASAGAGSTDTQYF. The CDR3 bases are TGTGCCTCAGCAGGAGCGGGAAGCACAGATACGCAGTATTTT.

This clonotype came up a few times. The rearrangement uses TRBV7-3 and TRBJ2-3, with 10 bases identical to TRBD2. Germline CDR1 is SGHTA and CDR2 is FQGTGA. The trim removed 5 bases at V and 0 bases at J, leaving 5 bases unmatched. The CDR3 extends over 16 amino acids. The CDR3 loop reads CASSRTSGLSTDTQYF. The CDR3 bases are TGTGCCAGCAGCCGGACTAGCGGACTTAGCACAGATACGCAGTATTTT.

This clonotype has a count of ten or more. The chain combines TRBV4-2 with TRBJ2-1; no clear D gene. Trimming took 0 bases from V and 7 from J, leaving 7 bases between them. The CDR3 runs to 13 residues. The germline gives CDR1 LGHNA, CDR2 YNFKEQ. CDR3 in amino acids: CASSQDLLNEQFF. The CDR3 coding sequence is TGTGCCAGCAGCCAAGACCTACTGAATGAGCAGTTCTTC.